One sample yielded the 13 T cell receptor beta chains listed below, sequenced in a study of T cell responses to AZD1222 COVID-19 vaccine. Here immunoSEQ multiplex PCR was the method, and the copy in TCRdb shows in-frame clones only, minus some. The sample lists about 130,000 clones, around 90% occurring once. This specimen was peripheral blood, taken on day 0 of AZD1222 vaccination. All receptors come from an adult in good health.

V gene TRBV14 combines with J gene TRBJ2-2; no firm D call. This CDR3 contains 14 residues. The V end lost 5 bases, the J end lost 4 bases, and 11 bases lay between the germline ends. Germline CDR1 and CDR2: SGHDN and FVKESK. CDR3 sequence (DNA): TGTGCCAGCAGCGCCAGAGAACCCACCGGGGAGCTGTTTTTT. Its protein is CASSAREPTGELFF. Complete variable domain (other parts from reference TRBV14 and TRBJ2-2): EAGVTQFPSHSVIEKGQTVTLRCDPISGHDNLYWYRRVMGKEIKFLLHFVKESKQDESGMPNNRFLAERTGGTYSTLKVQPAELEDSGVYFCASSAREPTGELFFGEGSRLTVL.

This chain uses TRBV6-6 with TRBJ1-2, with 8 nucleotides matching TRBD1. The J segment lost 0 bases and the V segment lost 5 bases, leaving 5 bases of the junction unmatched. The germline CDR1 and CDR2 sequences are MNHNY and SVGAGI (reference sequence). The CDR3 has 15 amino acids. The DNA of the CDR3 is TGTGCCAGCAGTCGGACAGGGTTGTCTAACTATGGCTACACCTTC. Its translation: CASSRTGLSNYGYTF.

This CDR3 reads CAIRGQGADYGYTF. CDR3 nucleotides: TGTGCCATCAGAGGACAGGGGGCAGACTATGGCTACACCTTC. The chain links TRBV10-3 to TRBJ1-2; 11 bases map to TRBD1. The CDR3 sequence is 14 residues long. CDR1 and CDR2 from the germline V gene are ENHRY and SYGVKD. V gave up 6 bases and J gave up 3 bases; unmatched junction bases: 3.

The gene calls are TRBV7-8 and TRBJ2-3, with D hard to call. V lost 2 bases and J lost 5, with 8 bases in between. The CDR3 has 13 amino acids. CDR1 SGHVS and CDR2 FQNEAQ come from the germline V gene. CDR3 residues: CASSLYNEDTQYF. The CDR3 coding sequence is TGTGCCAGCAGCTTATACAATGAAGATACGCAGTATTTT.

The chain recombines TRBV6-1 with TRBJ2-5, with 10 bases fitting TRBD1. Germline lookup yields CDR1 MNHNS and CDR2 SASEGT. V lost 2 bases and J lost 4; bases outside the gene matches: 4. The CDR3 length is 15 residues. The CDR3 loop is CASSELDRGGETQYF. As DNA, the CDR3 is TGTGCCAGCAGTGAATTGGACAGGGGGGGAGAGACCCAGTACTTC.

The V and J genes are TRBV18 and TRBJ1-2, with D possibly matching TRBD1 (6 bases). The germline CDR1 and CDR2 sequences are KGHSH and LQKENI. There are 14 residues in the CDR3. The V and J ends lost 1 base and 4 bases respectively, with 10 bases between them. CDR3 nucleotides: TGTGCCAGCTCACCACGGGACATGTTCTATGGCTACACCTTC. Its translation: CASSPRDMFYGYTF.

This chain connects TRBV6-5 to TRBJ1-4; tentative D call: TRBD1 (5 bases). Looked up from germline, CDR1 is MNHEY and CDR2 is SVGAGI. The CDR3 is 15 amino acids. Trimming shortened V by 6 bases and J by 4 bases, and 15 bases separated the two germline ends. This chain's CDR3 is CASRALTANNEKLFF. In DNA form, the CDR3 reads TGTGCCAGCAGGGCATTGACAGCGAATAATGAAAAACTGTTTTTT.

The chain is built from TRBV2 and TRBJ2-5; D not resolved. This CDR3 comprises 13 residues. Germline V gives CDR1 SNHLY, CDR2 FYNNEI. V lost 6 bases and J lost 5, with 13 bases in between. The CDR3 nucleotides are TGTGCCAGCAGCGGCGACCCTTCGGAGACCCAGTACTTC. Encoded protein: CASSGDPSETQYF.

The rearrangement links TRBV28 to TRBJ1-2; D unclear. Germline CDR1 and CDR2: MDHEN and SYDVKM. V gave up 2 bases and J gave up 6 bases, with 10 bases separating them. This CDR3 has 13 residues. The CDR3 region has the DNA TGTGCCAGCAGTTTACCCAGCCTAGATGGCTACACCTTC. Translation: CASSLPSLDGYTF.

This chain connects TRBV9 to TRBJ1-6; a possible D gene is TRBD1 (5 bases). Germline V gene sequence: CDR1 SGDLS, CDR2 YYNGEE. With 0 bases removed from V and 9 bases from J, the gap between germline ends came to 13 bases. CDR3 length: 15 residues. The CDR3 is CASSVASPGTSPLHF. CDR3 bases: TGTGCCAGCAGCGTAGCTTCCCCGGGGACTTCACCCCTCCACTTT.

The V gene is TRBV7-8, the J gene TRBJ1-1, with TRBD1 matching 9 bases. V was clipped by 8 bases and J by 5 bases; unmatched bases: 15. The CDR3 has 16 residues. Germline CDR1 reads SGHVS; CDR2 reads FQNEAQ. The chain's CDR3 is CASARTGTGTLTEAFF. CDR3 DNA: TGTGCCAGCGCGAGGACCGGGACAGGGACGTTAACTGAAGCTTTCTTT.

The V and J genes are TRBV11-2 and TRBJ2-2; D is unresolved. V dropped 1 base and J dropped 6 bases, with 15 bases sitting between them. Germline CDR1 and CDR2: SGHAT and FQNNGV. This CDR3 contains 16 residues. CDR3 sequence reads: CASSLAHQVNPGELFF. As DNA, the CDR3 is TGTGCCAGCAGCTTAGCCCATCAGGTTAACCCCGGGGAGCTGTTTTTT. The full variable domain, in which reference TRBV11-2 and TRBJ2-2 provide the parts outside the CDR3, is EAGVAQSPRYKIIEKRQSVAFWCNPISGHATLYWYQQILGQGPKLLIQFQNNGVVDDSQLPKDRFSAERLKGVDSTLKIQPAKLEDSAVYLCASSLAHQVNPGELFFGEGSRLTVL.

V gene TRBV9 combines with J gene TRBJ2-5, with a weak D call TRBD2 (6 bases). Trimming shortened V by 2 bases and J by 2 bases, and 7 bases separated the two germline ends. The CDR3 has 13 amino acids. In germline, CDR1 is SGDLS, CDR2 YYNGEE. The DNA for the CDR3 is TGTGCCAGCAGCGTGGGACTTCAAGAGACCCAGTACTTC. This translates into CASSVGLQETQYF. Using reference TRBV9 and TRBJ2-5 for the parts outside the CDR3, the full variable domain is DSGVTQTPKHLITATGQRVTLRCSPRSGDLSVYWYQQSLDQGLQFLIQYYNGEERAKGNILERFSAQQFPDLHSELNLSSLELGDSALYFCASSVGLQETQYFGPGTRLLVL.